Each of the 23 T cell receptor beta chains below was sequenced from the same sample in a study of T cell responses to AZD1222 COVID-19 vaccine. The repertoire was sequenced with immunoSEQ multiplex PCR; TCRdb's copy has only in-frame clones and lacks some. Listed are about 140,000 clones; around 2.2% falls within the top ten. Sequenced: peripheral blood. The receptors come from an adult in good health.

The J gene is TRBJ1-1, the V gene TRBV28; D remains ambiguous. CDR1 MDHEN and CDR2 SYDVKM come from the germline V gene. The CDR3 spans 14 residues. Between the trimmed V and J ends, which lost 3 bases and 1 base, there was a span of 9 bases. The CDR3 here is CASSFPPRNTEAFF. Here the CDR3 DNA reads TGTGCCAGCAGTTTTCCCCCGAGGAACACTGAAGCTTTCTTT.

This rearrangement joins TRBV5-1 to TRBJ2-5; D perhaps matches TRBD1 (5 bases). Germline V gene lookup returns CDR1 SGHRS and CDR2 YFSETQ. Trimming removed 6 bases at V and 3 bases at J, with 15 bases between. The CDR3 has 14 amino acids. CDR3 nucleotide sequence: TGCGCCAGCACAAGGCAAACCAGGGAAGAGACCCAGTACTTC. Translating gives CASTRQTREETQYF.

This rearrangement joins TRBV5-1 to TRBJ2-6, with 9 nucleotides matching TRBD1. Germline V lookup: CDR1 SGHRS, CDR2 YFSETQ. Trimming cost V 3 bases and J 2 bases; bases outside gene matches: 6. The CDR3 runs to 17 residues. CDR3 loop: CASSSDRGMTGANVLTF. In nucleotides, the CDR3 is TGCGCCAGCAGCTCGGACAGGGGTATGACTGGGGCCAACGTCCTGACTTTC.

The rearrangement uses TRBV15 and TRBJ2-1, with TRBD2 matching over 7 bases. CDR3 length equals 20 residues. V lost 3 bases and J lost 5; bases outside the gene matches: 22. Germline lookup yields CDR1 LNHNV and CDR2 YYDKDF (reference sequence). The CDR3 bases are TGTGCCACCAGCAGTCCCCGCGGGGCAGCGGGGACTTCGATCAACAATGAGCAGTTCTTC. Translated: CATSSPRGAAGTSINNEQFF.

The chain employs TRBV11-3 and TRBJ2-1, with 9 bases aligning to TRBD1. Germline values: CDR1 SGHNT, CDR2 YENEEA. The CDR3 loop spans 15 amino acids. V gave up 5 bases and J gave up 5 bases; unmatched junction bases: 7. CDR3 protein: CASSNDRGRNNEQFF. The CDR3 region has the DNA TGTGCCAGCAGCAACGACAGGGGGAGAAACAATGAGCAGTTCTTC.

V is TRBV24-1 and J is TRBJ1-5, with D possibly matching TRBD1 (6 bases). V lost 3 bases and J 0 bases, leaving 20 bases between the germline ends. The germline V gene has CDR1 KGHDR and CDR2 SFDVKD. The CDR3 has 19 amino acids. In DNA form, the CDR3 reads TGTGCCACCAGTGATGTTCCCATTTTCAGGGGAAATAGCAATCAGCCCCAGCATTTT. Protein product: CATSDVPIFRGNSNQPQHF.

This chain uses TRBV30 with TRBJ1-4; TRBD1 matches at 9 bases. The CDR3 is 16 amino acids. Germline lookup yields CDR1 GTSNPN and CDR2 SVGIG (reference sequence). V shed 1 base and J 4 bases; nucleotides not matched to a gene: 7. CDR3 sequence reads: CAWSGGQGRSNEKLFF. CDR3 DNA sequence: TGTGCCTGGAGTGGGGGACAGGGCCGCAGTAATGAAAAACTGTTTTTT.

V gene TRBV19 combines with J gene TRBJ1-5; unclear D gene. From germline, CDR1 is LNHDA and CDR2 SQIVND (reference sequence). Trimming removed 1 base from V and 6 bases from J, with 7 bases in between. The CDR3 spans 13 residues. CDR3 amino acids: CASSIASIQPQHF. CDR3 DNA sequence: TGTGCCAGTAGTATAGCGTCCATTCAGCCCCAGCATTTT. Full variable domain (rest looked up from reference TRBV19 and TRBJ1-5): DGGITQSPKYLFRKEGQNVTLSCEQNLNHDAMYWYRQDPGQGLRLIYYSQIVNDFQKGDIAEGYSVSREKKESFPLTVTSAQKNPTAFYLCASSIASIQPQHFGDGTRLSIL.

The V and J genes are TRBV4-3 and TRBJ2-1, with 10 bases that match TRBD2. From germline, CDR1 is LGHNA and CDR2 YSLEER. The CDR3 is 17 amino acids. The V gene end was trimmed by 0 bases and the J gene end by 8 bases; junction bases not matched to a gene: 10. This CDR3 reads CASSQDMSGGARYEQFF. As DNA, the CDR3 is TGCGCCAGCAGCCAAGATATGAGCGGGGGGGCTAGGTATGAGCAGTTCTTC.

V and J are TRBV5-1 and TRBJ1-1; D might be TRBD1 (5 bases). CDR1 is SGHRS, CDR2 YFSETQ, per germline. This CDR3 is built from 14 residues. Trimming cost V 2 bases and J 1 base, with 9 bases left between them. As DNA, the CDR3 is TGCGCCAGCAGCTTTGTAGGGGAGAACACTGAAGCTTTCTTT. Its translation: CASSFVGENTEAFF.

The genes are TRBV27 and TRBJ1-2; TRBD1 matches at 9 bases. J gave up 4 bases and V 7 bases, and 7 bases lay outside the gene matches. The CDR3 spans 14 residues. Germline CDR1 MNHEY, CDR2 SMNVEV (reference sequence). The CDR3 DNA reads TGTGCCAGCACCCCCCAGGGACAGGGCTATGGCTACACCTTC. As protein: CASTPQGQGYGYTF.

The CDR3: CASSLTFTGGSYNEQFF. CDR3 DNA sequence: TGTGCCAGCAGCCTTACCTTTACGGGGGGCTCCTACAATGAGCAGTTCTTC. The rearrangement joins TRBV4-2 to TRBJ2-1; the match to TRBD2 covers 7 bases. Germline CDR1 and CDR2: LGHNA and YNFKEQ. The junction had 9 bases not matched to a gene; V was cut back by 4 bases and J by 0 bases. CDR3 length: 17 residues.

This chain connects TRBV9 to TRBJ1-1; 8 bases fit TRBD1. This CDR3 region has 16 residues. Germline assignment: CDR1 SGDLS and CDR2 YYNGEE. V lost 3 bases to trimming and J lost 5 bases; unmatched junction nucleotides: 12. The CDR3 region is CASSARTGMGTTEAFF. The CDR3 bases are TGTGCCAGCAGCGCCCGGACAGGGATGGGTACTACTGAAGCTTTCTTT.

The genes are TRBV19 and TRBJ2-3, with TRBD1 matching 9 bases. The CDR3 runs to 16 residues. Trimming removed 3 bases from V and 0 bases from J; junction bases left unmatched: 4. Germline loops: CDR1 LNHDA, CDR2 SQIVND (reference sequence). As DNA, the CDR3 is TGTGCCAGTAGTATTGCGGGACAGGGCAGCACAGATACGCAGTATTTT. Its protein product is CASSIAGQGSTDTQYF.

This sequence joins TRBV27 and TRBJ1-2, with 7 bases matching TRBD1. Unmatched junction bases numbered 7, after V lost 6 bases and J lost 0 bases. This CDR3 comprises 15 residues. From germline, CDR1 is MNHEY and CDR2 SMNVEV (reference sequence). In DNA, the CDR3 is TGTGCCAGCAGACTGACAGGGAGGGCTAACTATGGCTACACCTTC. This translates into CASRLTGRANYGYTF.

The chain employs TRBV9 and TRBJ1-2, with D possibly matching TRBD1 (5 bases). Germline CDR1 reads SGDLS; CDR2 reads YYNGEE. With 0 bases removed from V and 8 bases from J, the gap between germline ends came to 14 bases. CDR3 size: 14 residues. CDR3 nucleotides: TGTGCCAGCAGCGTAGAGGGTGGACATGGGGGCTACACCTTC. Encoded protein: CASSVEGGHGGYTF.

J is TRBJ2-7 and V is TRBV2; D gene ambiguous. Germline V gene sequence: CDR1 SNHLY, CDR2 FYNNEI. Trimming removed 8 bases at V and 3 bases at J, with 11 bases between. CDR3 length equals 12 residues. CDR3 nucleotide sequence: TGTGCCAGCGGGAACTATGACTACGAGCAGTACTTC. Translating gives CASGNYDYEQYF. The variable domain in full, completed from reference TRBV2 and TRBJ2-7, reads EPEVTQTPSHQVTQMGQEVILRCVPISNHLYFYWYRQILGQKVEFLVSFYNNEISEKSEIFDDQFSVERPDGSNFTLKIRSTKLEDSAMYFCASGNYDYEQYFGPGTRLTVT.

The V call is TRBV3-1 (or the pseudogene TRBV3-2), the J call TRBJ2-5; TRBD2 agrees at 9 bases. Germline V gene lookup returns CDR1 LGHDT and CDR2 YNNKEL (reference sequence). J was trimmed by 4 bases and V by 0 bases; bases with no gene match: 12. The CDR3 is made up of 18 amino acids. The CDR3 nucleotides are TGTGCCAGCAGCCAAGATAGTCTAGCGGGATCCCTATCAGAGACCCAGTACTTC. This codes for CASSQDSLAGSLSETQYF.

This chain connects TRBV2 to TRBJ1-5; D is unclear. Germline CDR1 and CDR2: SNHLY and FYNNEI. The CDR3 totals 14 residues. Trimming pared 4 bases from V and 6 bases from J, leaving 13 bases between. In DNA, the CDR3 is TGTGCCAGCAGTGCTGACGGTTATAGTCAGCCCCAGCATTTT. This codes for CASSADGYSQPQHF. Filled out from reference TRBV2 and TRBJ1-5, the complete variable domain reads EPEVTQTPSHQVTQMGQEVILRCVPISNHLYFYWYRQILGQKVEFLVSFYNNEISEKSEIFDDQFSVERPDGSNFTLKIRSTKLEDSAMYFCASSADGYSQPQHFGDGTRLSIL.

Note on this clone: The same CDR3 arises from other DNA sequences in this sample as well. CDR3 DNA sequence: TGTGCCTGGGACAGGGGGAGGAACACTGAAGCTTTCTTT. Protein sequence: CAWDRGRNTEAFF. The chain links TRBV30 to TRBJ1-1, with 9 nucleotides matching TRBD1. V lost 5 bases to trimming and J lost 1 base; unmatched junction nucleotides: 2. The germline gives CDR1 GTSNPN, CDR2 SVGIG (reference sequence). The CDR3 has 13 amino acids.

The gene calls are TRBV9 and TRBJ2-2, with 8 bases matching TRBD1. The CDR3 covers 16 residues. CDR1 and CDR2 (germline): SGDLS, YYNGEE. Losses at the gene ends were 3 bases for V and 6 bases for J; bases not matched to a gene: 10. CDR3 sequence reads: CASSAFRQGISGELFF. The CDR3 bases are TGTGCCAGCAGCGCCTTCCGACAGGGGATCTCCGGGGAGCTGTTTTTT.

The chain carries TRBV29-1 and TRBJ1-2, with D uncertain. Germline CDR1 is SQVTM and CDR2 is ANQGSEA. The ends were cut back, 8 bases at V and 4 bases at J, with 17 bases in the middle. The CDR3 totals 13 residues. This CDR3 is CSFRADGFYGYTF. In DNA form, the CDR3 reads TGCAGCTTTCGAGCAGACGGCTTCTATGGCTACACCTTC.

The chain carries TRBV28 and TRBJ1-6; no reliable D call. In germline, CDR1 is MDHEN, CDR2 SYDVKM. The CDR3 extends over 14 amino acids. V was pared by 1 base and J by 7 bases, with 8 bases between. CDR3 in amino acids: CASSLLGDNSPLHF. CDR3 DNA: TGTGCCAGCAGTTTATTGGGTGACAATTCACCCCTCCACTTT.